Listed below are T cell receptor beta chains from one sample, sequenced in a study of T cell responses to AZD1222 COVID-19 vaccine. The protocol was immunoSEQ multiplex PCR, while the TCRdb copy is restricted to in-frame clones and leaves out a portion. In the table there are about 120,000 clones, 87% of which are singletons. The source was peripheral blood, collected on day 0 of AZD1222 vaccination. The origin of the receptors is an adult in good health. Each CDR3 is given with its conserved first and last residue. The D gene is left open where the match is weak.

D: .; J: TRBJ1-6; length: 17; V: TRBV4-2; CDR3: CASSQDLGQGDNSPLHF; DNA: TGTGCCAGCAGCCAAGATCTCGGGCAGGGAGATAATTCACCCCTCCACTTT
D: .; J: TRBJ1-3; length: 13; V: TRBV28; CDR3: CASSLGQGNTIYF; DNA: TGTGCCAGCAGTTTAGGCCAGGGAAACACCATATATTTT
D: .; J: TRBJ2-7; length: 13; V: TRBV5-1; CDR3: CASSLPSSYEQYF; DNA: TGCGCCAGCAGCTTGCCCTCCTCCTACGAGCAGTACTTC
D: .; J: TRBJ1-5; length: 14; V: TRBV18; CDR3: CASSPSGQDQPQHF; DNA: TGTGCCAGCTCACCCTCAGGGCAGGATCAGCCCCAGCATTTT
D: .; J: TRBJ2-7; length: 13; V: TRBV29-1; CDR3: CSGKFDSLYEQYF; DNA: TGCAGTGGTAAATTCGACAGTCTATACGAGCAGTACTTC
D: .; J: TRBJ2-3; length: 11; V: TRBV25-1; CDR3: CASTHTDTQYF; DNA: TGTGCCAGCACACACACAGATACGCAGTATTTT
D: .; J: TRBJ1-5; length: 14; V: TRBV28; CDR3: CASSLRAPPFAQHF; DNA: TGTGCCAGCAGTTTGCGAGCCCCTCCCTTTGCCCAGCATTTT
D: TRBD1; J: TRBJ2-1; length: 14; V: TRBV13; CDR3: CASSGGQGYNEQFF; DNA: TGTGCCAGCAGCGGGGGACAGGGGTACAATGAGCAGTTCTTC
D: TRBD1; J: TRBJ1-1; length: 14; V: TRBV18; CDR3: CASSETGFIAEAFF; DNA: TGTGCCAGCTCAGAGACAGGGTTCATCGCTGAAGCTTTCTTT
D: .; J: TRBJ2-7; length: 15; V: TRBV6-4; CDR3: CASRKVPGATYEQYF; DNA: TGTGCCAGCAGGAAGGTTCCTGGGGCGACCTACGAGCAGTACTTC
D: TRBD2; J: TRBJ2-1; length: 17; V: TRBV4-1; CDR3: CASSQPSGGGSYNEQFF; DNA: TGCGCCAGCAGCCAACCATCGGGAGGGGGCTCCTACAATGAGCAGTTCTTC